A selection of T cell receptor beta chains follows, all from one sample in a study of Graves' ophthalmopathy and Graves' hyperthyroidism. TCRdb recomputed calls from the multiplex PCR reads with MiXCR, one row per CDR3 protein. Here the sample spans over 40,000 distinct CDR3 sequences, 50% being singletons. The specimen sequenced was peripheral blood. The receptors originated from an adult man with Graves' ophthalmopathy. The CDR3 runs from the conserved cysteine through the conserved F or W. D genes are given only for firm matches. Expanded clones get a size class; other rows say once, few or many, or leave the size out.

j_call d_call clone_size v_call cdr3_nt cdr3_aa
TRBJ1-5 . . TRBV5-6 TGTGCCAGCAGCCCAGACTTAGGAGGGCCCCAGCATTTT CASSPDLGGPQHF
TRBJ2-3 TRBD2 once TRBV7-7 TGTGCTAGCAGCGCCACTAGCGGTGCTTACAATGAGCAGTATTTT CASSATSGAYNEQYF
TRBJ1-5 . many TRBV12-3/TRBV12-4 TGTGCCAGCAGTTCTTCCGGGGGATCGGGTCAGCCCCAGCATTTT CASSSSGGSGQPQHF
TRBJ2-3 TRBD2 . TRBV7-2 TGTGCCAGCACCATTGGGACTAGCGGGCGGGGTACGCAGTATTTT CASTIGTSGRGTQYF
TRBJ1-5 . . TRBV7-2 TGTGCCAGCAGCATAAAGGGGGATCAGCCCCAGCATTTT CASSIKGDQPQHF
TRBJ2-1 . . TRBV10-3 TGTGCCATCAGTGAGTCGCGACTAAGGGGAGTGAATGAGGAGTTCTTC CAISESRLRGVNEEFF
TRBJ2-7 TRBD1 many TRBV14 TGTGCCAGCAGCAGATTAACCGGGACAGGGTCATACTTC CASSRLTGTGSYF
TRBJ1-2 . . TRBV12-3/TRBV12-4 TGTGCCAGCAGTTTAGATGGGGTCTACACCTTC CASSLDGVYTF
TRBJ2-1 . . TRBV6-1 TGTGCCAGCAGTGAAGTCAAGGTGGATGAGCAGTTCTTC CASSEVKVDEQFF
TRBJ2-2 . many TRBV6-1 TGTGCCAGCACCATAACAGAAACCGGGGAGCTGTTTTTT CASTITETGELFF
TRBJ1-2 . . TRBV2 TGTGCCAGCCGGGTTTTCACCGGGGACTATGGCCACACCTTC CASRVFTGDYGHTF
TRBJ2-7 TRBD2 . TRBV9 TGTGCCAGCAGCGTAGGCGGGAGGTTCAACTACGAGCAGTACTTC CASSVGGRFNYEQYF
TRBJ2-7 . medium-sized TRBV15 TGTGCCACCAGCAGAGATGAGACCGAGCAGTACTTC CATSRDETEQYF
TRBJ1-1 . few TRBV19 TGTGCCAGTAAGGTACAGGACCTCACTGAAGCTTTCTTT CASKVQDLTEAFF
TRBJ2-5 TRBD2 . TRBV11-2 TGTGCCAGCAGCTGGCAGCGGGGCGGAGAGACCCAGTACTTC CASSWQRGGETQYF
TRBJ2-2 . many TRBV6-4 TGTGCCAGCAGTGATCGGGGACAAAAAAACACCGGGGAGCTGTTTTTT CASSDRGQKNTGELFF
TRBJ1-4 TRBD1 . TRBV11-2 TGTGCCAGCAGCTCCTCTGACAGGGGGGAGGTAACTAATGAAAAACTGTTTTTT CASSSSDRGEVTNEKLFF
TRBJ2-1 . many TRBV11-2 TGTGCCAGCAGCTTAGACAGGGGGGACGAGCAGTTCTTC CASSLDRGDEQFF
TRBJ2-1 . . TRBV7-9 TGTGCCAGCAGCTTAGGAGGTGATCAGTTCTTC CASSLGGDQFF
TRBJ2-2 . . TRBV20-1 TGCAGTGCTAGAGAGTTTAGCGGAAACACCGGGGAGCTGTTTTTT CSAREFSGNTGELFF
TRBJ2-1 . . TRBV24-1 TGTGCCACCAGTGACTCGACTAGAACTGAGCAGTTCTTC CATSDSTRTEQFF
TRBJ1-4 . many TRBV20-1 TGCAGTGCTAGAGACCCCGGAGGATCCGGTGAAAAACTGTTTTTT CSARDPGGSGEKLFF
TRBJ2-3 TRBD2 . TRBV20-1 TGCAGTGCTAGAGAGACTAGCGGGCTATCAGATACGCAGTATTTT CSARETSGLSDTQYF
TRBJ1-5 . many TRBV5-5 TGTGCCAGCAGCTTGGAACTGAATAGCAATCAGCCCCAGCATTTT CASSLELNSNQPQHF
TRBJ1-2 . few TRBV7-8 TGTGCCAGCAGCCCAGGCCGAAGGGGACGTCACTATGGCTACACCTTC CASSPGRRGRHYGYTF
TRBJ2-6 . few TRBV7-6 TGTGCCAGCAGCGGGGCCGGGATCTCTGGGGCCAACGTCCTGACTTTC CASSGAGISGANVLTF
TRBJ2-1 TRBD2 many TRBV5-1 TGCGCCAGCAGCTTGCTAGCGGGGGGAGTCAATGAGCAGTTCTTC CASSLLAGGVNEQFF
TRBJ1-6 . . TRBV30 TGTGCCTGGAGTGTACGTCAGGGCAATAATTCACCCCTCCACTTT CAWSVRQGNNSPLHF
TRBJ1-6 . many TRBV5-1 TGCGCCAGCAGCTTGACAGGGCAAATCAATTCACCCCTCCACTTT CASSLTGQINSPLHF
TRBJ1-4 . . TRBV24-1 TGTGCCACCAGCGACGCCCGAGAGGACGAAAAACTGCCTTTT CATSDAREDEKLPF
TRBJ2-7 TRBD1 few TRBV4-3 TGCGCCAGCAGCCACGACGGACAGGGCGCCTACGAGCAGTACTTC CASSHDGQGAYEQYF
TRBJ2-1 TRBD1 . TRBV20-1 TGCAGTGCCCACTTGGGACAGGACTACAATGAGCAGTTCTTC CSAHLGQDYNEQFF
TRBJ2-3 TRBD1 . TRBV10-3 TGTGCCATCGGGACAGGACTCTACAATGAGCAGTATTTT CAIGTGLYNEQYF
TRBJ2-3 TRBD2 . TRBV7-2 TGTGCCAGCAGTCAAGCACTAGCGGGGAGAGATACGCAGTATTTT CASSQALAGRDTQYF
TRBJ1-5 . . TRBV10-1 . CASSTGGLRAVLRAGHQHF
TRBJ2-3 TRBD2 once TRBV7-9 TGTGCCAGCAGCTTAGGAGAGGGCAGGGGGACTAGCGGTCGCACAGATACGCAGTATTTT CASSLGEGRGTSGRTDTQYF
TRBJ1-2 TRBD1 . TRBV7-2 TGTGCCAGCAGCTTATCGGGGGGACAGGGGGTTTATGGCTACACCTTC CASSLSGGQGVYGYTF
TRBJ1-3 . few TRBV7-2 TGTGCCAGCAGCTTAGAGGGCCCAGCTGGAAACACCATATATTTT CASSLEGPAGNTIYF
TRBJ2-6 TRBD1 . TRBV6-6 TGTGCCAGCACTCCGGGACAGGGATACACTGAAGCTTTC CASTPGQGYTEAF
TRBJ2-6 . . TRBV19 TGTGCCAGTAGTAGCCCCATGACAGTCTCTGGGGCCAACGTCCTGACTTTC CASSSPMTVSGANVLTF
TRBJ2-7 TRBD2 . TRBV7-9 TGTGCCAGCAGCTTAGCTAGCGGGAACTCCGAGCAGTACTTC CASSLASGNSEQYF
TRBJ2-1 TRBD2 . TRBV10-3 TGTGCCATCAGTTCCCCGAAGGCGGGAGGGACCACTGAGCAGTTCTTC CAISSPKAGGTTEQFF
TRBJ1-2 . . TRBV6-1 TGTGCCAGCAGTGAGGGAGGGGATGGCTACACCTTC CASSEGGDGYTF
TRBJ1-2 TRBD1 many TRBV20-1 TGCAGTGCTAGCGGGACAGGAAGCACTAACTATGGCTACACCTTC CSASGTGSTNYGYTF
TRBJ1-6 . once TRBV18 TGTGCCAGCTCACCACGGGGCCCAGTTAATAATTCACCCCTCCACTTT CASSPRGPVNNSPLHF
TRBJ1-1 . . TRBV7-9 TGTGCCAGCAGCTTAGTGGTGGGGCTGGACACTGAAGCTTTCTTT CASSLVVGLDTEAFF